The 5 T cell receptor beta chains listed next were all sequenced from one sample in a study of cytomegalovirus exposure and HLA in healthy donors. The PCR was carried out with 60 Vbeta primers and 13 Jbeta primers. Sequencing used immunoSEQ multiplex PCR; TCRdb keeps in-frame clones, though not all of them. This sample has about 91,000 clones, with approximately 86% found just once. Sequencing used PBMCs. These receptors were taken from a man aged 25-40 years in good health and CMV-seropositive.

The chain carries TRBV13 and TRBJ1-2; D call uncertain. Trimming removed 4 bases from V and 6 bases from J, with 9 bases in between. CDR1 and CDR2 from the germline V gene are PRHDT and FYEKMQ (reference sequence). This CDR3 has 12 residues. In DNA form, the CDR3 reads TGTGCCAGCAGCTCTCTAACAGATGGCTACACCTTC. Amino acid sequence: CASSSLTDGYTF. Supplemented by reference TRBV13 and TRBJ1-2, the full variable domain reads AAGVIQSPRHLIKEKRETATLKCYPIPRHDTVYWYQQGPGQDPQFLISFYEKMQSDKGSIPDRFSAQQFSDYHSELNMSSLELGDSALYFCASSSLTDGYTFGSGTRLTVV.

This clone was counted once. The chain combines TRBV19 with TRBJ1-3; D possibly corresponds to TRBD1 (5 bases). This CDR3 spans 14 amino acids. The germline gives CDR1 LNHDA, CDR2 SQIVND (reference sequence). Trimming cost V 8 bases and J 0 bases, with 11 bases left between them. The CDR3 DNA reads as TGTGCCAGTCGATTTGACAGCTCTGGAAACACCATATATTTT. This gives the protein CASRFDSSGNTIYF.

The CDR3 sequence: CASSLSISTDTQYF. The CDR3 DNA sequence: TGTGCCAGCAGTTTATCGATTAGTACAGATACGCAGTATTTT. J is TRBJ2-3 and V is TRBV27; no firm D call. The V gene lost 0 bases and the J gene lost 3 bases, with 7 bases spanning the gap. Germline lookup yields CDR1 MNHEY and CDR2 SMNVEV (reference sequence). The CDR3 is 14 residues long.

The rearrangement uses TRBV27 and TRBJ2-6; 9 positions match TRBD1. Germline assignment: CDR1 MNHEY and CDR2 SMNVEV (reference sequence). CDR3 length: 18 residues. The V segment lost 5 bases and the J segment 0 bases; nucleotides outside the gene matches: 8. Here the CDR3 DNA reads TGTGCCAGCAGTCCGGGGACAGGGCGCAGCTCTGGGGCCAACGTCCTGACTTTC. This translates into CASSPGTGRSSGANVLTF.

V gene TRBV30 combines with J gene TRBJ2-3; no firm D call. The CDR3 is 12 amino acids. Trimming removed 4 bases at V and 9 bases at J, with 14 bases between. Germline V CDR1 and CDR2: GTSNPN, SVGIG (reference sequence). CDR3 residues: CAWKPLTRTQYF. CDR3 DNA: TGTGCCTGGAAGCCTTTGACCAGGACGCAGTATTTT.